This record looks at one TCR beta chain sequence and its context. The antigen is not known. The sample is drawn from a study of cytomegalovirus exposure and HLA in healthy donors. Among the roughly 120 subjects of the validation cohort, separate from the 666-subject first cohort, were the donors. Germline V lookup: CDR1 LNHDA, CDR2 SQIVND (reference sequence). Trimming removed 2 bases from V and 6 bases from J, with 13 bases in between. This CDR3 spans 14 amino acids. Assay used: immunoSEQ multiplex PCR; TCRdb lists only in-frame clones, some missing. This sample carries over 60,000 clones, roughly 95% of them seen once, and the ten largest clones take 2% to 2.5%. Regarding the study as a whole: Associated with cytomegalovirus, according to the listing, were 150 to 200 TCR beta chains. A classifier reportedly called cytomegalovirus status with high sensitivity and specificity.

This clonotype originated in a man aged 18 to 30 in good health and CMV-seronegative. The sequencing input was PBMCs. The V and J genes are TRBV19 and TRBJ1-2; D unresolved. In DNA, the CDR3 is TGTGCCAGTAGTATAATATCGGGAATGAATGGCTACACCTTC. This codes for CASSIISGMNGYTF.